The rows below give T cell receptor beta chains drawn from one sample of a study of human T cells and chemical hapten exposure. Using its own MiXCR run on the 5' RACE reads, TCRdb lists one record per CDR3 protein. The sample consists of 65,000 to 90,000 distinct CDR3 sequences, roughly 15% of them appearing once. These receptor sequences come from a female donor in good health. CDR3s include the opening cysteine and the closing phenylalanine or tryptophan. The D gene is left open where the match is weak. Size tells how often a clone was seen (once, few, many) or the class of an expanded clone, and some rows leave it out.

.	15	TRBJ2-5	.	TRBV13	CASSLRARLELGQYF	TGTGCCAGCAGCTTAAGGGCCCGCCTTGAGCTGGGCCAGTACTTC
.	13	TRBJ2-7	.	TRBV28	CARSLDVPGEQYF	TGTGCCAGGAGCCTCGATGTCCCAGGGGAGCAGTACTTC
.	12	TRBJ1-1	.	TRBV29-1	CSALRAQGEAFF	TGCAGCGCCTTGAGAGCTCAGGGTGAAGCTTTCTTT
.	14	TRBJ2-1	few	TRBV2	CASQRGSNYNEQFF	TGTGCCAGTCAACGGGGTAGCAATTACAATGAGCAGTTCTTC
.	13	TRBJ2-2	.	TRBV6-6	CASSWRTAGELFF	TGTGCCAGCAGTTGGCGGACAGCCGGGGAGCTGTTTTTT
.	17	TRBJ1-2	.	TRBV7-2	CASSLGRSQLENYGYTF	TGTGCCAGCAGCTTAGGGCGGAGTCAACTCGAAAACTATGGCTACACCTTC
TRBD2	15	TRBJ2-7	few	TRBV28	CASSLIPSGGYEQYF	TGTGCCAGCAGTTTAATCCCTAGCGGGGGATACGAGCAGTACTTC
.	13	TRBJ2-1	.	TRBV6-6	CASSSGRNNEQFF	TGTGCCAGCAGTTCAGGCAGAAACAATGAGCAGTTCTTC
.	13	TRBJ2-5	few	TRBV5-1	CASSSQGRETQYF	TGCGCCAGCAGCTCCCAGGGGAGAGAGACCCAGTACTTC
TRBD2	15	TRBJ2-1	few	TRBV6-1	CASSEKAGGYNEQFF	TGTGCCAGCAGTGAAAAAGCCGGGGGGTACAATGAGCAGTTCTTC
.	13	TRBJ2-3	.	TRBV9	CASSVGFGDTQYF	TGTGCCAGCAGCGTAGGTTTCGGAGATACGCAGTATTTT
.	13	TRBJ2-2	.	TRBV7-8	CASSWTNTGELFF	TGTGCCAGCAGCTGGACGAACACCGGGGAGCTGTTTTTT
TRBD2	15	TRBJ2-3	.	TRBV20-1	CSALGLAGDRDTQYF	TGCAGTGCACTGGGACTAGCGGGGGACAGGGATACGCAGTATTTT
.	10	TRBJ1-2	few	TRBV20-1	CSASENGYTF	TGCAGTGCTTCAGAGAATGGCTACACCTTC
TRBD1	14	TRBJ1-1	few	TRBV5-4	CASSSEQGTLEAFF	TGTGCCAGCAGCTCCGAACAGGGGACTCTTGAAGCTTTCTTT
.	13	TRBJ1-4	few	TRBV2	CASSQGNGEKLFF	TGTGCCAGCAGCCAGGGCAACGGGGAAAAACTGTTTTTT
.	15	TRBJ1-4	.	TRBV2	CASRKSREGNEKLFF	TGTGCCAGCCGGAAATCGAGGGAAGGGAATGAAAAACTGTTTTTT
.	17	TRBJ1-1	few	TRBV20-1	CSASLPRGSSVGTEAFF	TGCAGTGCTAGTCTACCGAGGGGTAGCAGTGTGGGGACTGAAGCTTTCTTT
.	14	TRBJ1-3	.	TRBV30	CAWSIWGTGNTIYF	TGTGCCTGGAGTATATGGGGGACTGGAAACACCATATATTTT
.	16	TRBJ1-5	.	TRBV2	CASSDAVGLRNQPQHF	TGTGCCAGCAGCGACGCTGTGGGGCTGCGCAATCAGCCCCAGCATTTT
.	12	TRBJ1-2	many	TRBV24-1	CATSDRRYGYTF	TGTGCCACCAGCGACAGGCGCTATGGCTACACCTTC
TRBD2	14	TRBJ2-1	few	TRBV28	CASRVAGGNNEQFF	TGTGCCAGCAGGGTAGCGGGAGGGAACAATGAGCAGTTCTTC
TRBD1	15	TRBJ1-3	.	TRBV5-6	CASSLGTGSGNTIYF	TGTGCCAGCAGCTTGGGGACAGGGTCCGGAAACACCATATATTTT
.	15	TRBJ1-4	many	TRBV30	CAWSRDSRFGEKLFF	TGTGCCTGGAGCCGAGACAGTCGGTTTGGTGAAAAACTGTTTTTT
.	12	TRBJ1-5	.	TRBV7-2	CASSDRNQPQHF	TGTGCCAGCAGCGACAGAAATCAGCCCCAGCATTTT
.	15	TRBJ1-6	few	TRBV20-1	CSAKTLGGENSPLHF	TGCAGTGCTAAAACCTTGGGGGGTGAAAATTCACCCCTCCACTTT
TRBD2	16	TRBJ2-1	.	TRBV11-2	CASSFLGGAGDNEQFF	TGTGCCAGCAGCTTCCTCGGGGGGGCTGGAGACAATGAGCAGTTCTTC
TRBD2	18	TRBJ2-3	few	TRBV28	CASSWTSGRAELADTQYF	TGTGCCAGCAGTTGGACTAGCGGGAGGGCGGAACTCGCAGATACGCAGTATTTT
.	14	TRBJ2-7	few	TRBV6-1	CASREGGLGYEQYF	TGTGCCAGCAGGGAGGGGGGATTGGGCTACGAGCAGTACTTC
.	14	TRBJ1-1	.	TRBV14	CASSQFRRNTEAFF	TGTGCCAGCAGCCAATTCCGCAGGAACACTGAAGCTTTCTTT
.	16	TRBJ2-4	.	TRBV7-2	CASSISSVNTENIQYF	TGTGCCAGCAGCATCTCATCGGTAAATACAGAAAACATTCAGTACTTC
TRBD1	12	TRBJ1-2	few	TRBV20-1	CSGTGQSYGYTF	TGCAGTGGGACGGGACAGAGCTATGGCTACACCTTC
.	12	TRBJ2-5	few	TRBV6-6	CASSPPGETQYF	TGTGCCAGCAGCCCCCCTGGGGAGACCCAGTACTTC
.	15	TRBJ2-7	.	TRBV7-6	CASSLEAASDYEQYF	TGTGCCAGCAGCTTAGAAGCCGCTAGCGACTACGAGCAGTACTTC
.	16	TRBJ2-3	.	TRBV3-1	CASSQPKTAATDTQYF	TGTGCCAGCAGCCAGCCAAAGACAGCAGCCACAGATACGCAGTATTTT
.	18	TRBJ1-2	.	TRBV6-5	CASSYLSGSGGPGYGYTF	TGTGCCAGCAGTTACTTAAGTGGGTCTGGGGGCCCTGGCTATGGCTACACCTTC
.	14	TRBJ1-2	few	TRBV7-2	CASSPRGKDSTTTF	TGTGCCAGCAGCCCTAGAGGGAAAGACAGCACCACCACCTTC
.	15	TRBJ2-1	.	TRBV5-1	CASSLVGGRNNEQFF	TGCGCCAGCAGCTTGGTAGGGGGGCGGAATAATGAGCAGTTCTTC
.	15	TRBJ1-2	.	TRBV5-5	CASSLENAPFYGYTF	TGTGCCAGCAGCTTGGAGAACGCCCCCTTCTATGGCTACACCTTC
.	16	TRBJ2-5	few	TRBV10-3	CATRVSGTPGQETQYF	TGTGCCACCCGAGTGTCCGGGACCCCGGGGCAAGAGACCCAGTACTTC
.	15	TRBJ1-6	many	TRBV28	CASSSSRVGNSPLHF	TGTGCCAGCAGTTCAAGCAGGGTGGGGAATTCACCCCTCCACTTT
.	14	TRBJ2-3	.	TRBV6-4	CASSDGYSADTQYF	TGTGCCAGCAGTGACGGCTATAGTGCAGATACGCAGTATTTT
.	11	TRBJ2-7	.	TRBV29-1	CSAGNRDEQYF	TGCAGCGCCGGAAACAGGGACGAGCAGTACTTC
TRBD1	13	TRBJ1-1	.	TRBV20-1	CSATTGGDTEAFF	TGCAGTGCGACGACAGGGGGCGACACTGAAGCTTTCTTT
.	16	TRBJ2-4	few	TRBV20-1	CSARIPGGAAKNIQYF	TGCAGTGCTAGAATCCCTGGCGGGGCGGCCAAAAACATTCAGTACTTC
.	12	TRBJ1-5	once	TRBV20-1	CSAANSNQPQHF	TGCAGTGCTGCCAATAGCAATCAGCCCCAGCATTTT
.	15	TRBJ1-1	few	TRBV7-2	CASSRKTGSDTEAFF	TGTGCCAGCAGCAGAAAGACAGGATCAGACACTGAAGCTTTCTTT
TRBD1	13	TRBJ1-6	.	TRBV20-1	CSATGTGGAPLHF	TGCAGTGCTACTGGGACAGGGGGGGCACCCCTCCACTTT